A single sample is the source of the 19 T cell receptor beta chains below, sequenced in a study of blood T cell repertoires in COVID-19. TCRdb's table, derived via immunoSEQ multiplex PCR, lists solely in-frame clones and lacks some. Of 250,000 to 400,000 clones listed, approximately 90% were seen once; the top ten hold 1.5% to 2%. Material for sequencing was peripheral blood. These receptors all stem from a woman younger than 45 with COVID-19, enrolled during active disease.

This clone was seen just once. The V and J genes are TRBV19 and TRBJ2-1, with D perhaps TRBD1 (6 bases). The germline V gene encodes CDR1 LNHDA and CDR2 SQIVND (reference sequence). V dropped 5 bases and J dropped 8 bases, with 13 bases sitting between them. This CDR3 spans 13 amino acids. For the CDR3, the DNA is TGTGCCAGTAGTGTCAAACAGGGAGATGAGCAGTTCTTC. Translation: CASSVKQGDEQFF. Supplemented by reference TRBV19 and TRBJ2-1, the full variable domain reads DGGITQSPKYLFRKEGQNVTLSCEQNLNHDAMYWYRQDPGQGLRLIYYSQIVNDFQKGDIAEGYSVSREKKESFPLTVTSAQKNPTAFYLCASSVKQGDEQFFGPGTRLTVL.

V is TRBV7-2 and J is TRBJ2-1; weak D call: TRBD1 (6 bases). V gave up 3 bases and J gave up 5 bases, with 14 bases separating them. This CDR3 comprises 15 residues. Per the germline V gene, CDR1 is SGHTA and CDR2 is FQGNSA. CDR3 residues: CASSFGSQGHNEQFF. The CDR3 DNA reads TGTGCCAGCAGCTTTGGATCCCAGGGGCACAATGAGCAGTTCTTC. Variable domain in full (rest from reference TRBV7-2 and TRBJ2-1): GAGVSQSPSNKVTEKGKDVELRCDPISGHTALYWYRQSLGQGLEFLIYFQGNSAPDKSGLPSDRFSAERTGGSVSTLTIQRTQQEDSAVYLCASSFGSQGHNEQFFGPGTRLTVL.

The chain recombines TRBV2 with TRBJ2-1, with a weak D call TRBD1 (5 bases). The CDR3 is made up of 15 amino acids. From germline, CDR1 is SNHLY and CDR2 FYNNEI. Trimming removed 4 bases from V and 2 bases from J, with 12 bases in between. DNA for the CDR3: TGTGCCAGCAGTGTTGGGCAGGGCCCCTACAATGAGCAGTTCTTC. Its translation: CASSVGQGPYNEQFF.

J is TRBJ1-2 and V is TRBV20-1, with D perhaps matching TRBD1 (5 bases). The ends were cut back, 3 bases at V and 0 bases at J, with 14 bases in the middle. In germline, CDR1 is DFQATT, CDR2 SNEGSKA (reference sequence). The CDR3 has 15 amino acids. CDR3 loop: CSASHGPGANYGYTF. The CDR3 nucleotides are TGCAGTGCTAGTCATGGGCCGGGGGCTAACTATGGCTACACCTTC.

This sequence joins TRBV28 and TRBJ2-7; D unresolved. Between the trimmed V and J ends, which lost 2 bases and 0 bases, there was a span of 5 bases. CDR1 and CDR2 from the germline V gene are MDHEN and SYDVKM. This CDR3 has 13 amino acids. CDR3 region: CASSLSSSYEQYV. CDR3 nucleotides: TGTGCCAGCAGTTTAAGTAGCTCCTACGAGCAGTACGTC.

The V and J genes are TRBV4-1 and TRBJ1-1; D is uncertain. This CDR3 spans 14 amino acids. V shed 1 base and J shed 4 bases, with 10 bases lying between them. CDR1 MGHRA and CDR2 YSYEKL come from the germline V gene. DNA of the CDR3: TGCGCCAGCAGCCAAGTCACCGGGATCACTGAAGCTTTCTTT. Translation: CASSQVTGITEAFF.

The chain recombines TRBV9 with TRBJ2-7; TRBD2 might be the D (6 bases). Germline V gene lookup returns CDR1 SGDLS and CDR2 YYNGEE. Trimming left V 10 bases short and J 7 bases short, with 18 bases between. This CDR3 is 12 amino acids long. CDR3 coding DNA: TGTGCCTCTTCGGGACTGCAGAGGGAGCAGTACTTC. Amino acid sequence: CASSGLQREQYF.

This chain uses TRBV2 with TRBJ2-7, with TRBD1 identical over 9 bases. V was clipped by 6 bases and J by 2 bases; unmatched bases: 11. This CDR3 comprises 16 residues. Germline loops: CDR1 SNHLY, CDR2 FYNNEI. CDR3 DNA: TGTGCCAGCAGCCATAGGGACAGGGAAGAAACCTACGAGCAGTACTTC. Protein product: CASSHRDREETYEQYF.

The J gene is TRBJ2-5, the V gene TRBV4-3; D is uncertain. Germline V gene sequence: CDR1 LGHNA, CDR2 YSLEER. With 0 bases removed from V and 4 bases from J, the gap between germline ends came to 6 bases. This CDR3 comprises 13 residues. In DNA, the CDR3 is TGCGCCAGCAGCCAAGATTTCGGAGAGACCCAGTACTTC. Encoded protein: CASSQDFGETQYF.

The CDR3 DNA sequence: TGCGCCAGCAGCGCTGGCCCGGGGGGTGACACTGAAGCTTTCTTT. Its translation is CASSAGPGGDTEAFF. The chain recombines TRBV5-1 with TRBJ1-1, with D possibly TRBD1 on 5 matching bases. The CDR3 spans 15 residues. V was clipped by 4 bases and J by 3 bases, with 16 bases between them. In germline, CDR1 is SGHRS, CDR2 YFSETQ.

V and J are TRBV7-9 and TRBJ1-2, with D unresolved. The CDR3 has 14 amino acids. Trimming pared 1 base from V and 0 bases from J, leaving 6 bases between. Germline V lookup: CDR1 SEHNR, CDR2 FQNEAQ (reference sequence). In nucleotides, the CDR3 is TGTGCCAGCAGCTTAGTACGGTCTAACTATGGCTACACCTTC. Translating gives CASSLVRSNYGYTF.

The rearrangement uses TRBV27 and TRBJ1-5, with D possibly matching TRBD1 (6 bases). Trimming took off 5 bases at V and 5 bases at J, with 10 bases between the two ends. This CDR3 is built from 13 residues. The germline V gene encodes CDR1 MNHEY and CDR2 SMNVEV (reference sequence). The chain's CDR3 is CASSTGTHQPQHF. CDR3 coding DNA: TGTGCCAGCAGTACAGGGACGCATCAGCCCCAGCATTTT.

The genes are TRBV2 and TRBJ1-5, with TRBD1 matching 9 bases. This CDR3 spans 15 amino acids. Germline V CDR1 and CDR2: SNHLY, FYNNEI. J lost 3 bases, V lost 5 bases, and 5 bases had no gene match. The CDR3 sequence: CASSRDRDNNQPQHF. The CDR3 region has the DNA TGTGCCAGCAGTAGGGACAGGGATAACAATCAGCCCCAGCATTTT.

The chain is built from TRBV2 and TRBJ2-7; 9 bases align to TRBD1. Trimming cost V 6 bases and J 4 bases; bases outside gene matches: 7. The CDR3 sequence is 14 residues long. The germline CDR1 and CDR2 sequences are SNHLY and FYNNEI. This CDR3 is CASRAGTGPYEQYF. The DNA of the CDR3 is TGTGCCAGCAGAGCCGGGACAGGGCCTTACGAGCAGTACTTC.

The chain recombines TRBV6-5 with TRBJ1-1; tentative D call: TRBD1 (5 bases). Trimming stripped 6 bases from V and 4 bases from J, with 15 bases between. This CDR3 comprises 14 residues. The germline gives CDR1 MNHEY, CDR2 SVGAGI. The CDR3 DNA follows: TGTGCCAGCAGATGGGGGAGGGGTCTCACTGAAGCTTTCTTT. Translated: CASRWGRGLTEAFF.

The V and J genes are TRBV19 and TRBJ1-5; TRBD1 matches at 9 bases. CDR1 is LNHDA and CDR2 is SQIVND in the germline V gene (reference sequence). The V and J ends lost 5 bases and 4 bases, in that order; junction bases with no gene match: 6. CDR3 length: 15 residues. As DNA, the CDR3 is TGTGCCAGTAGTTCCCCCGGGACAGGGAATCAGCCCCAGCATTTT. Translating it yields CASSSPGTGNQPQHF.

The rearrangement uses TRBV7-6 and TRBJ1-1, with 9 bases aligning to TRBD1. The CDR3 is 15 amino acids. Trimming at V came to 5 bases and at J to 4 bases, leaving 8 bases not matched to a gene. Per the germline V gene, CDR1 is SGHVS and CDR2 is FNYEAQ. CDR3 DNA sequence: TGTGCCAGCAGCCCCCTTACAGGGGGCGGCACTGAAGCTTTCTTT. It specifies CASSPLTGGGTEAFF. Drawing the rest from reference TRBV7-6 and TRBJ1-1, the complete variable domain is GAGVSQSPRYKVTKRGQDVALRCDPISGHVSLYWYRQALGQGPEFLTYFNYEAQQDKSGLPNDRFSAERPEGSISTLTIQRTEQRDSAMYRCASSPLTGGGTEAFFGQGTRLTVV.

This clone was found once. The chain uses TRBV13 and TRBJ2-7; TRBD1 aligns across 10 bases. The CDR3 has 15 amino acids. V lost 1 base to trimming and J lost 4 bases; unmatched junction nucleotides: 4. Per germline, CDR1 PRHDT and CDR2 FYEKMQ (reference sequence). The CDR3 DNA sequence: TGTGCCAGCAGCTTAGATGGGACAGGGGATTACGAGCAGTACTTC. Translated, it gives CASSLDGTGDYEQYF. Drawing the rest from reference TRBV13 and TRBJ2-7, the complete variable domain is AAGVIQSPRHLIKEKRETATLKCYPIPRHDTVYWYQQGPGQDPQFLISFYEKMQSDKGSIPDRFSAQQFSDYHSELNMSSLELGDSALYFCASSLDGTGDYEQYFGPGTRLTVT.

V usage is TRBV5-4 and J usage is TRBJ2-3, with 9 bases that match TRBD1. This CDR3 is built from 14 residues. J gave up 6 bases and V 2 bases, and 4 bases lay outside the gene matches. From germline, CDR1 is SGHNT and CDR2 YYREEE (reference sequence). CDR3 residues: CASSFRTGADTQYF. The CDR3 nucleotides read TGTGCCAGCAGCTTTAGGACAGGGGCGGATACGCAGTATTTT.